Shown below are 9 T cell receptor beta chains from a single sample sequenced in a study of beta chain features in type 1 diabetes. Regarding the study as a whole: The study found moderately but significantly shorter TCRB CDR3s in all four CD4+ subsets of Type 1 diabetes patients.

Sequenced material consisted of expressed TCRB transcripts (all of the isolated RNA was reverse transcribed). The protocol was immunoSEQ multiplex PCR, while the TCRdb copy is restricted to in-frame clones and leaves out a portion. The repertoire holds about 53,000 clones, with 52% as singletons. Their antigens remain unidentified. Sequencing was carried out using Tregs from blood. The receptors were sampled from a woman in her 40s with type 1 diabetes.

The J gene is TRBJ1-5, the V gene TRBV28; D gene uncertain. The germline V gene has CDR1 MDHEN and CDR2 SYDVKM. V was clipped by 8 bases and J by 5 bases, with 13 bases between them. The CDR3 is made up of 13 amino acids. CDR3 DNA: TGTGCCAGCCAGACCCTTCGGGATCAGCCCCAGCATTTT. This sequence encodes CASQTLRDQPQHF.

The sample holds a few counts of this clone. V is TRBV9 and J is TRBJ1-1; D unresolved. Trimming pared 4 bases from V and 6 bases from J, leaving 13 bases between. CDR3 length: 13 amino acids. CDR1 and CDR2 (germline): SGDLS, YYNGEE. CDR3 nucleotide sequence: TGTGCCAGCAGCTCCTCGCGGAGCGCTGAAGCTTTCTTT. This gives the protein CASSSSRSAEAFF.

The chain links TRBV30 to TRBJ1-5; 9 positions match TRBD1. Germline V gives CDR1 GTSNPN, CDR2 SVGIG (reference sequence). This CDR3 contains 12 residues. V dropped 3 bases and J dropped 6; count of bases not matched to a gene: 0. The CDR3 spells CAWRTGGQPQHF. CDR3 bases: TGTGCCTGGAGGACAGGGGGTCAGCCCCAGCATTTT.

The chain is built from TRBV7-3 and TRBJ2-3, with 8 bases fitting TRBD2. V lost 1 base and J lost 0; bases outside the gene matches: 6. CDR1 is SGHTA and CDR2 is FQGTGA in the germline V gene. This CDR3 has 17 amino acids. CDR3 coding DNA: TGTGCCAGCAGCTTAAGGGCGGCTAGCGGGAGCACAGATACGCAGTATTTT. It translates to CASSLRAASGSTDTQYF. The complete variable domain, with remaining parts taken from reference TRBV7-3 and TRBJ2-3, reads GAGVSQTPSNKVTEKGKYVELRCDPISGHTALYWYRQSLGQGPEFLIYFQGTGAADDSGLPNDRFFAVRPEGSVSTLKIQRTERGDSAVYLCASSLRAASGSTDTQYFGPGTRLTVL.

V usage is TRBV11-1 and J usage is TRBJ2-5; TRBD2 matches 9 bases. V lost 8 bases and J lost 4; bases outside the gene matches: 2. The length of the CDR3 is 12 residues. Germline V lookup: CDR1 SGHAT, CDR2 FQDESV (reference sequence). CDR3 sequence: CASSTSGETQYF. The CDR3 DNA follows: TGTGCCAGCTCGACTAGCGGAGAGACCCAGTACTTC.

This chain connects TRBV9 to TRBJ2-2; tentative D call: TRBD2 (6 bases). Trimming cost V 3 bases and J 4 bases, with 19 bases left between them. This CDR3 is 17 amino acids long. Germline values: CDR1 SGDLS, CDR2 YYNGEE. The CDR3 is CASSADSLATSTGELFF. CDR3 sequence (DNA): TGTGCCAGCAGCGCGGACTCACTAGCTACTTCCACCGGGGAGCTGTTTTTT.

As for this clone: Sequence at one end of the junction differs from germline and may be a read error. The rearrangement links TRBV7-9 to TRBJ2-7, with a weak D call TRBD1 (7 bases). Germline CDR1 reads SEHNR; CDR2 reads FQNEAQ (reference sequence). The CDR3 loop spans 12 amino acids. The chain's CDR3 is CASSPSQGGHNF. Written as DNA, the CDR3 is TGTGCCAGCAGCCCTTCGCAGGGGGGACACAACTTC.

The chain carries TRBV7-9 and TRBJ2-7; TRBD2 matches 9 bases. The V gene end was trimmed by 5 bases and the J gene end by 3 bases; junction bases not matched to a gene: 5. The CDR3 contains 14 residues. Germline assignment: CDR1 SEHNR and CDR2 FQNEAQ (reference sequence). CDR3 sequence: CASSMRTSDYEQYF. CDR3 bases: TGTGCCAGCAGCATGAGGACTAGCGACTACGAGCAGTACTTC. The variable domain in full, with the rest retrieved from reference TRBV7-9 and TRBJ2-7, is DTGVSQNPRHKITKRGQNVTFRCDPISEHNRLYWYRQTLGQGPEFLTYFQNEAQLEKSRLLSDRFSAERPKGSFSTLEIQRTEQGDSAMYLCASSMRTSDYEQYFGPGTRLTVT.

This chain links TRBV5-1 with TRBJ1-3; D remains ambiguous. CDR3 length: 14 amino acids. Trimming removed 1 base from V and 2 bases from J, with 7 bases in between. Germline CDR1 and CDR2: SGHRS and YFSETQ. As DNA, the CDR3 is TGCGCCAGCAGCTTGAATACAGCTGGAAACACCATATATTTT. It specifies CASSLNTAGNTIYF.